This T cell receptor beta chain was observed in a study of response to subunit inactivated influenza vaccine listed by TCRdb under 2018. About the investigation overall: To follow how T cells responded to a trivalent subunit inactivated influenza vaccine, the researchers relied on deep quantitative profiling of the T cell receptor repertoire.

The library relied on RT-PCR. Sequencing was performed on an Illumina HiSeq 2500. TCRdb applied fastp at Q25 and MiXCR to the public reads, then kept only in-frame beta chains. When rows share a CDR3 protein, they turn into one entry using the most common DNA and genes. The sample table holds around 530,000 distinct CDR3 sequences, of which over 9.5% were seen once. Together, the top ten hold 10% of the sample. A remark on this clonotype: Which antigen it targets is not known. Per-base qualities were not stored, and no clone one base away is much larger.

The V and J ends are trimmed by 3 bases and 8 bases, leaving 16 bases between them. CDR1 and CDR2 (SEHNR, FQNEAQ) derive from the germline V gene (reference sequence). The CDR3 holds 15 amino acids from the cysteine to the phenylalanine. The sequence is cut down to CDR3 DNA, 45 bases in frame from base 1. Findings and caveats that apply to the study as a whole: According to the authors, only a limited number of new T cells may be recruited by each seasonal influenza vaccination.

This specimen was PBMCs from blood, taken on the day of vaccination. This TCR derives from a man aged 50 to 60 who received an inactivated influenza vaccine. Donor details come from another sample of the same person, matched by shared clones. Recombination linked TRBV7-9 to TRBJ1-4; the D gene is not confidently resolved. CDR3 sequence: CASSFGSRFGEKLFF. The sequenced DNA: TGTGCCAGCAGCTTTGGCTCCCGGTTCGGGGAAAAACTGTTTTTT. Full variable domain (CDR3 extended with the reference TRBV7-9 and TRBJ1-4 proteins): DTGVSQNPRHKITKRGQNVTFRCDPISEHNRLYWYRQTLGQGPEFLTYFQNEAQLEKSRLLSDRFSAERPKGSFSTLEIQRTEQGDSAMYLCASSFGSRFGEKLFFGSGTQLSVL.